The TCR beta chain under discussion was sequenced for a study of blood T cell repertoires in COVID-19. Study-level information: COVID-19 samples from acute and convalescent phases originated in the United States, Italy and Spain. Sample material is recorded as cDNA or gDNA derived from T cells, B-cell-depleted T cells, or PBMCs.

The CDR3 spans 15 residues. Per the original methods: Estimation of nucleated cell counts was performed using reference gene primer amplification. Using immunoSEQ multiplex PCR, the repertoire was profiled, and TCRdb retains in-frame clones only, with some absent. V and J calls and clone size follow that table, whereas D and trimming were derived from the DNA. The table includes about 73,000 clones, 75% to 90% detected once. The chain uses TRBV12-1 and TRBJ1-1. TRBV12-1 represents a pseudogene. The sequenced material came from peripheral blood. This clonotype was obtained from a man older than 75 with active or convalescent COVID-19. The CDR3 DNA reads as TGTGCCAGCAGCTTTGTAAGGGGGGGAAGAACTGAAGCTTTCTTT. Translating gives CASSFVRGGRTEAFF.